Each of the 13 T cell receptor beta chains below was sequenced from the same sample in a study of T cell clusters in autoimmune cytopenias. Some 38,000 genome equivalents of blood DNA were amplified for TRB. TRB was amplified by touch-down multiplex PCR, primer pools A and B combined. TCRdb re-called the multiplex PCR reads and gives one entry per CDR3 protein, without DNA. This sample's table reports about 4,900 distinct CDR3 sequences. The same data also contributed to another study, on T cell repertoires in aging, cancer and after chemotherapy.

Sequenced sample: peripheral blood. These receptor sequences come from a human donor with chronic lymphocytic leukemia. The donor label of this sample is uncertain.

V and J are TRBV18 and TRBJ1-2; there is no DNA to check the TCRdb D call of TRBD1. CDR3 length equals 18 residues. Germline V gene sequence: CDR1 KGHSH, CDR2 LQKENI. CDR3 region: CASSPGGDTRSANYGYTF.

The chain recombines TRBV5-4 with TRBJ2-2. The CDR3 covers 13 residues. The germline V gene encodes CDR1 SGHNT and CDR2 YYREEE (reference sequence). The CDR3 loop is CASSLATTGELFF.

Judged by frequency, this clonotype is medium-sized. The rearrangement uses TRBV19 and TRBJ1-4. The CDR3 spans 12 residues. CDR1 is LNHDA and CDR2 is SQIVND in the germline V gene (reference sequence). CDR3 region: CASSIGGKKLFF.

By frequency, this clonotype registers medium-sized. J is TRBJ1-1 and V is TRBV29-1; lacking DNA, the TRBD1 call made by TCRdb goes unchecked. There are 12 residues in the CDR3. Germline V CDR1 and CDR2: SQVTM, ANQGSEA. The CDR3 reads CSVTRGNTEAFF.

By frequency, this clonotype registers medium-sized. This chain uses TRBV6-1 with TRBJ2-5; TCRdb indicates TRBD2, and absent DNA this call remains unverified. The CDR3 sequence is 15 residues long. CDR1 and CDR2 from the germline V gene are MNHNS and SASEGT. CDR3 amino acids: CASGVRGQGQETQYF.

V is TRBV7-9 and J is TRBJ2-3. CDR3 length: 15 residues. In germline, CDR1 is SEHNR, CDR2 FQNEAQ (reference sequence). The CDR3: CASSLAFGGTDTQYF.

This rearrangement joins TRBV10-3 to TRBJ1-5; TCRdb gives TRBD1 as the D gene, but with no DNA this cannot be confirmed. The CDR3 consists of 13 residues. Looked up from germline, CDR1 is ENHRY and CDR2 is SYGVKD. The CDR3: CATQGFDNQPQHF.

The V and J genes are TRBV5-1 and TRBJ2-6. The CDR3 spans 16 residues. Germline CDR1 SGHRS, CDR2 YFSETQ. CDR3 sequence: CASRSGSTSGANVLTF. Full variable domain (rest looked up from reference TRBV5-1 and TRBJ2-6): KAGVTQTPRYLIKTRGQQVTLSCSPISGHRSVSWYQQTPGQGLQFLFEYFSETQRNKGNFPGRFSGRQFSNSRSEMNVSTLELGDSALYLCASRSGSTSGANVLTFGAGSRLTVL.

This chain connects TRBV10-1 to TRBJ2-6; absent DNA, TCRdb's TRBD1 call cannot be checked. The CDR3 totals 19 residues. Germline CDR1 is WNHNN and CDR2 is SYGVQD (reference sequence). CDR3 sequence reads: CASREVPGQGPSGANVLTF.

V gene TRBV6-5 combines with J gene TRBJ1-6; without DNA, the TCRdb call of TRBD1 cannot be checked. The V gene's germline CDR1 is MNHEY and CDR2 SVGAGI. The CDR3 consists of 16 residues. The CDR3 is CASSYGQGPNNSPLHF.

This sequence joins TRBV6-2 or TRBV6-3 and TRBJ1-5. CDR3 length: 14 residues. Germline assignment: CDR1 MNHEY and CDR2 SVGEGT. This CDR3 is CASSSNFDNQPQHF.

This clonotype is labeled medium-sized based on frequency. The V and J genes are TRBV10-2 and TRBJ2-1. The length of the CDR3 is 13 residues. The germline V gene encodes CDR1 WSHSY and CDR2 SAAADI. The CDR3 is CASSESWQNEQFF.

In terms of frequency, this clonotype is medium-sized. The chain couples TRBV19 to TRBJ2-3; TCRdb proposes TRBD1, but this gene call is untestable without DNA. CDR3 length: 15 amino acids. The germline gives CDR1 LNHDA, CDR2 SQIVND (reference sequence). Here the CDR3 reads CASSWGREITDTQYF.